This T cell receptor beta chain was captured by sequencing in a study of OX40 agonist ivuxolimab in advanced cancers. Sequencing used immunoSEQ multiplex PCR; TCRdb keeps in-frame clones, though not all of them. The data hold about 73,000 clones, with about 87% observed a single time. In regard to this clone: Its antigen is as yet unknown.

Study conclusions and caveats: Researchers report that CD8+ T cells had, on average, more expanded clones than CD4+.

This CDR3 contains 16 residues. V was pared by 5 bases and J by 4 bases, with 15 bases between. Germline assignment: CDR1 SGHTA and CDR2 FQGNSA. V is TRBV7-2 and J is TRBJ1-6; D call uncertain. The sequence came from an adult with an advanced solid tumor such as melanoma, head and neck, liver or kidney cancer. The starting material was CD4+ or CD8+ T cells sorted from blood, obtained in a trial of the OX40 agonist ivuxolimab. The CDR3 bases are TGTGCCAGCAGCGAGGGTACAGCCCAGTATAATTCACCCCTCCACTTT. This sequence encodes CASSEGTAQYNSPLHF.